The source of this TCR beta chain is a study of PD-1 blockade in classical Hodgkin lymphoma. Concerning this clone itself: Its matching antigen is unknown.

Losses at the gene ends were 5 bases for V and 5 bases for J; bases not matched to a gene: 19. Looked up from germline, CDR1 is SSHAT and CDR2 is FNYEAQ (reference sequence). The CDR3 contains 19 residues. Study-wide results and caveats: Whatever underlies the repertoire differences (possibly disease activity or prior therapy) remains undefined.

Method: immunoSEQ multiplex PCR; TCRdb's copy keeps in-frame clones and lacks some. The sample holds about 98,000 clones, roughly 92% seen once. Every patient had relapsed following autologous stem cell transplantation, and cohorts differed in brentuximab vedotin exposure. The sequence came from a human donor with classical Hodgkin lymphoma. This sequence joins TRBV7-7 and TRBJ2-5, with 11 bases lining up with TRBD2. Here the sequenced sample was peripheral blood mononuclear cells (PBMCs), taken at baseline. The CDR3 DNA sequence: TGTGCCAGCAGCCGTACAGCCTCCGGTAGCGGGAGGGCCAGGGAGACCCAGTACTTC. This encodes CASSRTASGSGRARETQYF. The complete variable domain, with remaining parts taken from reference TRBV7-7 and TRBJ2-5, reads GAGVSQSPRYKVTKRGQDVTLRCDPISSHATLYWYQQALGQGPEFLTYFNYEAQPDKSGLPSDRFSAERPEGSISTLTIQRTEQRDSAMYRCASSRTASGSGRARETQYFGPGTRLLVL.